Listed here is a single T cell receptor beta chain. Its antigen is unidentified. The record originates from a study of T cells expressing NK-cell markers. General study findings and limits: More than five donors had dominant NKG2C+ clonotypes that comprised roughly 1.0-7.5% of their CD8+ T cells.

5'RACE template switching with UMIs produced the TCR beta cDNA. TCRdb reprocessed the 5' RACE reads and stores each CDR3 protein as one record, lacking DNA. With 6,000 to 7,500 distinct CDR3 sequences in the sample, the ten largest clones hold approximately 60%. The CDR3 is 14 residues long. Germline V gene sequence: CDR1 KGHSH, CDR2 LQKENI. This chain connects TRBV18 to TRBJ2-7; TCRdb indicates TRBD1, and absent DNA this call remains unverified. Sample: blood T cells: a sorted CD56 or NKG2C T cell subset, CD4+ or CD8+ T cells, or bulk PBMC T cells (not recorded which). The receptor was isolated from a man aged 18 to 70 in good health. CDR3 sequence reads: CASSPHRGRYEQYF.